This T cell receptor beta chain was captured by sequencing in a study of blood T cell repertoires in COVID-19. Cohort assignment relied on participant-reported clinical history. The protocol was immunoSEQ multiplex PCR, while the TCRdb copy is restricted to in-frame clones and leaves out a portion. The sample records almost 250,000 clones, around nine tenths being singletons. V lost 1 base and J lost 6; bases outside the gene matches: 8. Germline CDR1 and CDR2: MDHEN and SYDVKM. The CDR3 totals 16 residues. The sample consisted of PBMCs or T cells enriched from blood (not recorded which). The origin of this receptor is a woman aged 50 to 60 who had recovered from COVID-19. The rearrangement uses TRBV28 and TRBJ1-2; 10 nucleotides align to TRBD1. The CDR3 spells CASSLLRGQGPNGYTF. CDR3 DNA sequence: TGTGCCAGCAGTTTATTGAGGGGACAGGGGCCGAATGGCTACACCTTC.